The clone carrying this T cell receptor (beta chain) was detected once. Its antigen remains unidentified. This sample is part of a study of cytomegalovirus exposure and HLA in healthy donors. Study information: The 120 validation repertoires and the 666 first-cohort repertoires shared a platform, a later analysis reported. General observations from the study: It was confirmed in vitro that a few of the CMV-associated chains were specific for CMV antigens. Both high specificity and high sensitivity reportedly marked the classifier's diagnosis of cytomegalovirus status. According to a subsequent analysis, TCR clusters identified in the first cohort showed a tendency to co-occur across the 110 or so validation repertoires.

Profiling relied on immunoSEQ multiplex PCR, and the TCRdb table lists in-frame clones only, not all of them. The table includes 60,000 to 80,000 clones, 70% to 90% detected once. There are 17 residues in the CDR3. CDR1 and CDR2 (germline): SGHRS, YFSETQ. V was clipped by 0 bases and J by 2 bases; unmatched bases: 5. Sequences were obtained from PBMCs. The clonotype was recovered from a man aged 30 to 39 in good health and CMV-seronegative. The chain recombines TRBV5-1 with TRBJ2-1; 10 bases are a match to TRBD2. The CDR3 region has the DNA TGCGCCAGCAGCTTGGATCTAGCGGGGGCCGCCTACAATGAGCAGTTCTTC. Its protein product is CASSLDLAGAAYNEQFF.